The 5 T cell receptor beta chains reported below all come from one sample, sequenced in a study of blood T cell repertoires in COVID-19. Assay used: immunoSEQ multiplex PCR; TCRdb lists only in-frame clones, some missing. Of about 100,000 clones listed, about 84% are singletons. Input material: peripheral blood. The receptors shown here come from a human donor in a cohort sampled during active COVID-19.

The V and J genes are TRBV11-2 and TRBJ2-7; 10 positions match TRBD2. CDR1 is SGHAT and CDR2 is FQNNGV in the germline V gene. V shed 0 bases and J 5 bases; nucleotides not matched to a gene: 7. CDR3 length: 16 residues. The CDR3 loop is CASSLDLSGGANEQYF. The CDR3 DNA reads TGTGCCAGCAGCTTAGATCTAAGCGGGGGGGCGAACGAGCAGTACTTC.

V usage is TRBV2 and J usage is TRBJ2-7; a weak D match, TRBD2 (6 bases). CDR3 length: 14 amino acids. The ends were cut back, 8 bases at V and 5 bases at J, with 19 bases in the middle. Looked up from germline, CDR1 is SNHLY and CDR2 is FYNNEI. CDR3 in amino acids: CASSQTSSFDEQYF. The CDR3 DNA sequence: TGTGCCAGCTCTCAAACTAGCAGTTTCGACGAGCAGTACTTC.

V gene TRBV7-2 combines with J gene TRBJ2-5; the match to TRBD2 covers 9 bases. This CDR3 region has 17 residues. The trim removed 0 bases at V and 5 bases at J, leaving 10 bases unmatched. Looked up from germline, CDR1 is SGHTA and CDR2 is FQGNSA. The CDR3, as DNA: TGTGCCAGCAGCTTAGCCGTGTCCAGCGGGGGGTGGGAGACCCAGTACTTC. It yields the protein CASSLAVSSGGWETQYF.

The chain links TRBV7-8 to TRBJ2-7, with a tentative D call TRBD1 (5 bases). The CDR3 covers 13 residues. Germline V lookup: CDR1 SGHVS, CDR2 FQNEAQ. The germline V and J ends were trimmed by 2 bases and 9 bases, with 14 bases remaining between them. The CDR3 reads CASSLMVGAGQYF. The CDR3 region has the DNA TGTGCCAGCAGCTTAATGGTTGGGGCCGGGCAGTACTTC. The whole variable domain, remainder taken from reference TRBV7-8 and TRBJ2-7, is GAGVSQSPRYKVAKRGQDVALRCDPISGHVSLFWYQQALGQGPEFLTYFQNEAQLDKSGLPSDRFFAERPEGSVSTLKIQRTQQEDSAVYLCASSLMVGAGQYFGPGTRLTVT.

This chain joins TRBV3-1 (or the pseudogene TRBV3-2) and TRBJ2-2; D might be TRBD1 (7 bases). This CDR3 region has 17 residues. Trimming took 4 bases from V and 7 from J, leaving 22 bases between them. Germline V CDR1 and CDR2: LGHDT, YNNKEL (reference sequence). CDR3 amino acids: CASSRNRRQGGSGELFF. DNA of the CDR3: TGTGCCAGCAGCCGAAACCGACGACAGGGAGGAAGCGGGGAGCTGTTTTTT.